This section outlines one TCR beta chain sequence together with its context. Its antigen is unidentified. The sample comes from a study of lymphopenia after photon versus proton radiotherapy. Overall study results and limits: Larger post-nadir TCR diversity loss correlated inversely with survival in deceased patients.

Method: immunoSEQ multiplex PCR; TCRdb's copy keeps in-frame clones and lacks some. The table shows 42,000 or so clones, with under 85% occurring only once. The sequenced sample was peripheral blood, obtained from a patient treated with proton-based radiotherapy. The clonotype originates from a woman aged 65 to 85 with pancreatic cancer.

The CDR3: CASSIVQGSEQYF. Written as DNA, the CDR3 is TGTGCCAGTAGTATAGTTCAGGGATCCGAGCAGTACTTC. The rearrangement joins TRBV19 to TRBJ2-7; possibly TRBD1 for D (5 bases). Germline CDR1 reads LNHDA; CDR2 reads SQIVND (reference sequence). V lost 1 base, J lost 6 bases, and 10 bases lay in between. The length of the CDR3 is 13 residues.